These T cell receptor beta chains were read from a single sample in a study of blood T cells in healthy people across ages. TCRdb redid the calling of the 5' RACE reads with MiXCR, one entry per CDR3 protein. The table lists 650,000 to 900,000 distinct CDR3 sequences, around 68% of them singletons, with 25% to 35% in the top ten. The specimen was blood. These receptors were collected from a man aged 25 to 40 in good health. CDR3s leave out the opening cysteine and the closing phenylalanine or tryptophan.

j_call v_call cdr3_aa
TRBJ2-1 TRBV15 ATSRGAYNEQF
TRBJ1-5 TRBV12-3/TRBV12-4 ASSFSTQPQH
TRBJ1-1 TRBV20-1 SGREGWGTEAF
TRBJ1-4 TRBV10-3 AISTGTTNEKLF
TRBJ1-6 TRBV30 AWRRGPWSTYNSPLH
TRBJ2-3 TRBV6-5 ATRPGGADTQY
TRBJ2-7 TRBV28 ASSLLAGLADYEQY
TRBJ2-4 TRBV6-2/TRBV6-3 ASSPRIAKNIQY
TRBJ1-2 TRBV20-1 SASRVGQGLDGYT
TRBJ1-2 TRBV20-1 SARVRIDYGYT
TRBJ1-6 TRBV3-1 ASTGSFSNSPLH
TRBJ1-2 TRBV29-1 SARGGDYGYT
TRBJ2-1 TRBV9 ASNNHEGPKYNEQF
TRBJ2-5 TRBV25-1 ASSDTSQGQGRRETQY
TRBJ2-3 TRBV11-2 ASSLDVMGADTQY
TRBJ1-1 TRBV4-3 ASSQGTGLAVTAF
TRBJ2-1 TRBV9 ASSVDRGQEQF
TRBJ2-3 TRBV5-1 ASSWDNGDTQY
TRBJ2-7 TRBV15 ATSRGDGEYEQY
NA TRBV10-3 AISGAAEETQF
TRBJ1-5 TRBV12-3/TRBV12-4 ASSLNGDPNQPQH
TRBJ2-1 TRBV7-6 ASSPMLAGRGEQF
TRBJ2-7 TRBV7-9 ASSFQGQGSY
TRBJ2-7 TRBV7-2 ASSLGRGRGYEQY
TRBJ2-5 TRBV5-1 ASSHLPGDEQY
TRBJ1-2 TRBV29-1 SAERSIYGYT
TRBJ2-5 TRBV29-1 SVALTGGRVKTQY
TRBJ2-4 TRBV3-1 ASSQQGFRNIQY
TRBJ1-6 TRBV4-2 ASSQVKLDSPLH
NA TRBV7-8 ASSLGVGPYEQY
TRBJ2-2 TRBV28 ASNPPTGELF
TRBJ2-1 TRBV29-1 SVETWDRGYNEQF